The following is a TCR beta chain sequence with its context. The source of the sample is a study of blood T cell repertoires in COVID-19. Patients from Seattle were sampled longitudinally, starting during active infection. Original analysis: Amplification of reference gene primers provided the estimated nucleated cell counts. Here immunoSEQ multiplex PCR was the method, and the copy in TCRdb shows in-frame clones only, minus some. V and J calls and clone size are as listed in that table; D and trimming were resolved from the DNA. The sample includes over 90,000 clones, 81% of them seen just once. V was shortened by 0 bases and J by 3 bases, with 14 bases between the two germline ends. The CDR3 loop spans 17 amino acids. Germline-derived CDR1 and CDR2 are MNHEY and SVGEGT.

This clonotype was obtained from a man older than 75 with COVID-19, enrolled during active disease. The chain uses TRBV6-2 or TRBV6-3 and TRBJ2-2, with a possible D match to TRBD1 (6 bases). The sample was peripheral blood. DNA of the CDR3: TGTGCCAGCAGTTACTCGGTGGCAGGGGCACACACCGGGGAGCTGTTTTTT. This encodes CASSYSVAGAHTGELFF.